This T cell receptor (beta chain) derives from a study of blood T cell repertoires in COVID-19 (dated by TCRdb to about 2020). Looking at the study overall: The collaborator samples originated in the United States, Italy and Spain and spanned the acute and convalescent phases of COVID-19. The prospective study material was composed of cDNA or gDNA derived from T cells, B-cell-depleted T cells, or PBMCs. Subjects who had been exposed to COVID-19, were actively infected with it, or had recovered from it provided the deeply sampled blood TCRbeta repertoires that made up the dataset. The repertoires were made available in a free public database intended to serve as a resource for research on the immune response to SARS-CoV-2. The samples were drawn from two sources: the first 160 participants of the ongoing ImmuneRACE study, and 1,254 subjects contributed by 6 global collaborators. Nearly every sample came with metadata listing a de-identified subject ID, COVID-19 status, age in years and sex. HLA class I and class II types, where available, came from metadata supplied by the sample provider rather than from assay-based typing. Broader findings and caveats from the paper: How much clinical and demographic metadata was included differed by source and by participant, and the metadata was provided uncurated.

The junction carries 12 bases between V and J, which are trimmed by 5 bases and 2 bases respectively. As encoded in the germline V gene (reference sequence), CDR1 is MNHNY while CDR2 is SVGAGI. From the cysteine up to the phenylalanine, the CDR3 has a length of 14 residues. Of the read, only the CDR3 DNA is kept; its 42 bases are in frame from base 1. This clone has a single count. Its specific antigen is unknown. No qualities accompany the bases; no much larger clone lies one base away. Whole blood was collected in K2EDTA tubes by collaborating institutions according to the institutions' own protocols. For TCRbeta analysis, collaborators shipped samples as frozen whole blood, isolated PBMCs, or DNA extracted from either of those sample types. The immunoSEQ Assay, a bias-controlled multiplex PCR, was used to amplify TCRbeta CDR3 regions from genomic DNA. The paper's data handling went like this. Nucleated cell counts per sample were estimated from amplification of reference gene primers within the assay. Sequence reads were collapsed and filtered to measure the absolute abundance of every unique TCRbeta CDR3 rearrangement. For each sample, productive Simpson clonality was calculated as the square root of Simpson's diversity index across productive rearrangements. TCRdb holds this immuneACCESS table with in-frame rearrangements only. Some clones are missing; in checked studies, unresolved V genes explain under half, and the rest has no known cause. V and J calls and clone size follow that table, whereas D and trimming were derived from the DNA. Within this sample are about 77,000 clones, with around 69% of them counted one time only. The ten most abundant clones make up roughly 15% of the sample.

Sequenced: peripheral blood. The receptor chain draws on TRBV6-6 and TRBJ1-2; perhaps TRBD1 is the D gene, with 5 bases matching. This TCR was sampled from a man in his sixties or seventies with active or convalescent COVID-19. The nucleotide sequence reads TGTGCCAGCAGTCTACCCGGGGGGAACTATGGCTACACCTTC. Its translation is CASSLPGGNYGYTF.